This is a list of T cell receptor beta chains from one sample in a study of CD4 T cells in relation to SARS-CoV-2 and coronaviruses. These receptors lack a known antigen. Only in-frame clones appear in the TCRdb table, and some are missing; sequencing was by immunoSEQ multiplex PCR. Among over 15,000 clones, 65% to 85% were seen once, and the ten largest hold 35% to 45%. Sequencing input: CD4+ T cells from PBMCs, cultured in vitro. The receptors derive from a human donor in good health. Each CDR3 is given with its conserved first and last residue. The order of the fields is J gene, clone size, D gene, V gene, CDR3 DNA, CDR3 protein. D genes are given only for firm matches. Rows may omit the clone size; those that give it use once, few, many or a size class.

TRBJ1-1 | . | TRBD1 | TRBV18 | TGTGCCAGCTCGCCCACCGGGACAGGGATGAACACTGAAGCTTTCTTT | CASSPTGTGMNTEAFF
TRBJ2-3 | . | . | TRBV7-8 | TGTGCCAGCATCCCGGACAGTAACACAGATACGCAGTATTTT | CASIPDSNTDTQYF
TRBJ2-1 | . | TRBD2 | TRBV2 | TGTGCCAGCAGTGATGGACTAGGGAGAAAGTTCTTC | CASSDGLGRKFF
TRBJ2-2 | . | . | TRBV7-8 | TGTGCCAGCAGCTTGACAGACCCGAACACCGGGGAGCTGTTTTTT | CASSLTDPNTGELFF
TRBJ2-7 | . | TRBD2 | TRBV19 | TGTGCCAGTAGTCCCCGTTTAGCGGGAAGCTACGAGCAGTACTTC | CASSPRLAGSYEQYF
TRBJ1-1 | . | TRBD1 | TRBV27 | TGTGCCAGCAGCTTACAGGGGCCACCGAACACTGAAGCTTTCTTT | CASSLQGPPNTEAFF
TRBJ2-1 | . | . | TRBV6-4 | TGTGCCAGCAGAATACAGGGAGTTGTCAACAGTGAGCAGTTCTTC | CASRIQGVVNSEQFF
TRBJ1-4 | . | . | TRBV30 | TGTGCCTGGAGTGATACACAGGTCTATGGTGAAAAACTGTTTTTT | CAWSDTQVYGEKLFF
TRBJ1-3 | . | . | TRBV21-1 | TGTGCCAGCAGCAATTGGGGAGACAGATACTCTGGAAACACCATATATTTT | CASSNWGDRYSGNTIYF
TRBJ2-7 | . | TRBD2 | TRBV20-1 | TGCAGTGCTAGTTCCCCCGGGAGGGCTTCCGAGCAGTACTTC | CSASSPGRASEQYF
TRBJ2-5 | . | TRBD2 | TRBV9 | TGTGCCAGCAGCGTAGCAGGGAGGGCGGGGGAGACCCAGTACTTC | CASSVAGRAGETQYF
TRBJ1-5 | . | TRBD1 | TRBV7-9 | TGTGCCAGCAGCCCCGGACAGGAAACTCAGCCCCAGCATTTT | CASSPGQETQPQHF
TRBJ2-3 | . | . | TRBV10-1 | TGCGCCAGCAGTAGTAACAGGGTTACAGATACGCAGTATTTT | CASSSNRVTDTQYF
TRBJ1-5 | once | TRBD1 | TRBV19 | TGTGCCAGTAGTACAGACAGGGAGCGGCCCCAGCATTTT | CASSTDRERPQHF
TRBJ2-3 | . | . | TRBV6-4 | TGTGCCAGCAGTGACCAGAGCACAGATACGCAGTATTTT | CASSDQSTDTQYF
TRBJ1-5 | . | . | TRBV6-5 | TGTGCCAGCAGCCTACAGGGCGATCAGCCCCAGCATTTT | CASSLQGDQPQHF
TRBJ2-1 | . | TRBD1 | TRBV11-2 | TGTGCCAGCAGCTGGGACAGGGGGGCGTACAATGAGCAGTTCTTC | CASSWDRGAYNEQFF
TRBJ2-2 | . | . | TRBV6-5 | TGTGCCAGCAGTTACGAGGGTGGGCTTAACACCGGGGAGCTGTTTTTT | CASSYEGGLNTGELFF
TRBJ2-7 | . | TRBD2 | TRBV2 | TGTGCCAGCAGTGGCAATAGCGGGGCGTGGAGCTCCTACGAGCAGTACTTC | CASSGNSGAWSSYEQYF
TRBJ1-2 | once | . | TRBV10-3 | TGTGCCATCACAGAGGGACCATACCTCTATGGCTACACCTTC | CAITEGPYLYGYTF
TRBJ2-7 | . | TRBD2 | TRBV3-1/TRBV3-2 | TGTGCCAGCAGCCCCATGACTAGCGGGGGCTCCTACGAGCAGTACTTC | CASSPMTSGGSYEQYF
TRBJ1-2 | once | . | TRBV6-5 | TGTGCCAGCGCCGTGGCCAGCGACTATGGCTACACCTTC | CASAVASDYGYTF
TRBJ2-7 | . | . | TRBV28 | TGTGCCAGCAGTTTAACTGTCTACGAGCAGTACTTC | CASSLTVYEQYF
TRBJ2-1 | once | TRBD2 | TRBV5-1 | TGCGCCAGCAGTTCCGGGACTAGCGGGAACAATGAGCAGTTCTTC | CASSSGTSGNNEQFF
TRBJ2-5 | once | TRBD2 | TRBV19 | TGTGCCAGTAGTAACCGACTAGCGGGAGAGACCCAGTACTTC | CASSNRLAGETQYF
TRBJ1-2 | . | . | TRBV6-6 | TGTGCCAGCCGCTATCAGAGCAGACGATACCCCTATGGCTACACCTTC | CASRYQSRRYPYGYTF
TRBJ2-7 | . | . | TRBV10-3 | TGTGCCATCAGTGAACAGACCTACGAGCAGTACTTC | CAISEQTYEQYF
TRBJ1-1 | . | . | TRBV18 | TGTGCCAGCTCACACTCTCCCGGGATAACGGCCACTGAAGCTTTCTTT | CASSHSPGITATEAFF
TRBJ2-1 | once | . | TRBV3-1/TRBV3-2 | TGTGCCAGCAGCCAAGATATCCTGTGGGAGCGTCCCAATGAGCAGTTCTTC | CASSQDILWERPNEQFF